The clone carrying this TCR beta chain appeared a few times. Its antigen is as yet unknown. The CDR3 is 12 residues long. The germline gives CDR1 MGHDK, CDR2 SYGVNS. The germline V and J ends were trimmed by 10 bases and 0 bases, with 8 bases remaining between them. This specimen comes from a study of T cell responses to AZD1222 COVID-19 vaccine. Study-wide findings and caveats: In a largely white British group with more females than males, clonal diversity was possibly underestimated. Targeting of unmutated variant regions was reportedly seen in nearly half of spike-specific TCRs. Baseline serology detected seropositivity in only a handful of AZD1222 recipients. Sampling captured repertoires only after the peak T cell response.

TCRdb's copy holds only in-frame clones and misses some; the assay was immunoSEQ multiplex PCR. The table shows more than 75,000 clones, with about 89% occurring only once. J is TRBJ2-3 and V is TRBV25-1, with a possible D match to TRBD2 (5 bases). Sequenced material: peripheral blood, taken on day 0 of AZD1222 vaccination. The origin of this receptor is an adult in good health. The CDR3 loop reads CATSGSTDTQYF. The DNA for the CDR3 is TGTGCCACAAGCGGTAGCACAGATACGCAGTATTTT.